This T cell receptor (beta chain) comes out of a study of cytomegalovirus exposure and HLA in healthy donors. An approximately 120-subject validation cohort, separate from the approximately 720-subject first cohort, supplied the donors. Germline V gene lookup returns CDR1 PRHDT and CDR2 FYEKMQ (reference sequence). The CDR3 covers 16 residues. V trimming: 5 bases; J trimming: 4 bases; junction bases outside the gene matches: 11. Sequencing used immunoSEQ multiplex PCR; TCRdb keeps in-frame clones, though not all of them. Of fewer than 85,000 clones detected, around nine tenths appear once; the ten largest clones hold 3.5% to 4%.

This TCR was sampled from a woman younger than 35 in good health and CMV-seropositive. The chain employs TRBV13 and TRBJ2-1; 7 nucleotides align to TRBD1. Sequencing was carried out using PBMCs. The CDR3 DNA follows: TGTGCCAGCAGCAACTCCGGGACAGAGTCTTACAATGAGCAGTTCTTC. It is translated as CASSNSGTESYNEQFF. The whole variable domain, filled in from reference TRBV13 and TRBJ2-1, reads AAGVIQSPRHLIKEKRETATLKCYPIPRHDTVYWYQQGPGQDPQFLISFYEKMQSDKGSIPDRFSAQQFSDYHSELNMSSLELGDSALYFCASSNSGTESYNEQFFGPGTRLTVL.